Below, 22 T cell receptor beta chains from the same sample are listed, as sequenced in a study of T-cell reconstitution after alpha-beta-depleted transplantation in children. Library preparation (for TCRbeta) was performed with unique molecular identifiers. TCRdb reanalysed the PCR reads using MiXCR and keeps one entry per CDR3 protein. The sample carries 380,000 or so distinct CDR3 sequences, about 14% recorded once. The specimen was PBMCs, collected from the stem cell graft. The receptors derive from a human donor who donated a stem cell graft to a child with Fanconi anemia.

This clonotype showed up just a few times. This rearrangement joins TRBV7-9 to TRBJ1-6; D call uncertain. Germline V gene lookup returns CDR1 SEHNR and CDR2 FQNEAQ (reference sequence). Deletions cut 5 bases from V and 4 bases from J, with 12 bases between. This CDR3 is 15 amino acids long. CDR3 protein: CASSPFAGYNSPLHF. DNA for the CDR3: TGTGCCAGCAGCCCCTTTGCCGGGTATAATTCACCCCTCCACTTT. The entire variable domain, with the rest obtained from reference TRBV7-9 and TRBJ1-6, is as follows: DTGVSQNPRHKITKRGQNVTFRCDPISEHNRLYWYRQTLGQGPEFLTYFQNEAQLEKSRLLSDRFSAERPKGSFSTLEIQRTEQGDSAMYLCASSPFAGYNSPLHFGNGTRLTVT.

The CDR3 spells CASSLNPGPNTGELFF. The CDR3 region has the DNA TGTGCCAGCAGCCTGAATCCGGGCCCTAACACCGGGGAGCTGTTTTTT. The chain is built from TRBV5-5 and TRBJ2-2; D remains ambiguous. V shed 4 bases and J shed 2 bases, with 15 bases lying between them. There are 16 residues in the CDR3. From germline, CDR1 is SGHKS and CDR2 YYEKEE (reference sequence).

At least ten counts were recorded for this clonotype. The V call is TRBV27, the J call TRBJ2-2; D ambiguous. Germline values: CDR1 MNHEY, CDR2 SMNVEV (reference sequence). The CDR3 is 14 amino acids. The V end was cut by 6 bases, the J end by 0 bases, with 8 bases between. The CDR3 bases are TGTGCCAGCAGGGAAAGGGCGAACACCGGGGAGCTGTTTTTT. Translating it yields CASRERANTGELFF.

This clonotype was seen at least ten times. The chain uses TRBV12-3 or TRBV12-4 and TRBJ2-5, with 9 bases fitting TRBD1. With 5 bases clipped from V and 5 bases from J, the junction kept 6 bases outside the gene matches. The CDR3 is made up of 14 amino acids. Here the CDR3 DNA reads TGTGCCAGCAGTAAACAGGGGGCAGGGGAGACCCAGTACTTC. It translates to CASSKQGAGETQYF.

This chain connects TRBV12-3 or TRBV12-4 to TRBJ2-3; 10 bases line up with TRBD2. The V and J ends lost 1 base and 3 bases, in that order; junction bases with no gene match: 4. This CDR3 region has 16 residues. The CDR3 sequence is CASSLERGGNTDTQYF. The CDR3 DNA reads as TGTGCCAGCAGTTTAGAGCGGGGGGGCAATACAGATACGCAGTATTTT.

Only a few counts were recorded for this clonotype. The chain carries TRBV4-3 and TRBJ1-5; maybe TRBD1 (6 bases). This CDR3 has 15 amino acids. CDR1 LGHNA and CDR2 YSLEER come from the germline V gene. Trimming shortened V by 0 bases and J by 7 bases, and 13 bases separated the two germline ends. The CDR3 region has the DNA TGCGCCAGCAGCCAAGAAGCAGGGGTAGGCCAGCCCCAGCATTTT. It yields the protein CASSQEAGVGQPQHF.

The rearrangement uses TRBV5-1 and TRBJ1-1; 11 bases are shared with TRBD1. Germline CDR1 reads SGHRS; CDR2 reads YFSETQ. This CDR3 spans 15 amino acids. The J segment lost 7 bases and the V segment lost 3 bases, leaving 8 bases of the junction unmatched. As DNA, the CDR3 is TGCGCCAGCAGCTATCCGGGACAGGGGGTTGGTGAAGCTTTCTTT. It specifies CASSYPGQGVGEAFF.

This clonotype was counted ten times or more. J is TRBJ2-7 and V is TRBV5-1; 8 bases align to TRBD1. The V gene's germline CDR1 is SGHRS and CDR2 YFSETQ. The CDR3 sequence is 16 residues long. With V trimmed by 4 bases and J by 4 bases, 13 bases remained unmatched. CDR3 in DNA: TGCGCCAGCAGCAAAAGTGGTGGGACAGGCCTTTACGAGCAGTACTTC. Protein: CASSKSGGTGLYEQYF.

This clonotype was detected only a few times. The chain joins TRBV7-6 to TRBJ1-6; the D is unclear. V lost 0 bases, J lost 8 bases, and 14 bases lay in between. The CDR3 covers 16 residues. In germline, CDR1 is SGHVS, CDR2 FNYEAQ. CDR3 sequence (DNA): TGTGCCAGCAGCTTAGCCCCCTACGGAGCGGATTCACCCCTCCACTTT. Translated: CASSLAPYGADSPLHF.

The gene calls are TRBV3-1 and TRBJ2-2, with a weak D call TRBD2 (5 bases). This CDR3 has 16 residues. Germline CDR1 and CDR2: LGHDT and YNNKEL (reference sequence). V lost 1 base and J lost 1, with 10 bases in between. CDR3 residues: CASSQGGRQNTGELFF. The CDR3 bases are TGTGCCAGCAGCCAAGGAGGGCGCCAGAACACCGGGGAGCTGTTTTTT.

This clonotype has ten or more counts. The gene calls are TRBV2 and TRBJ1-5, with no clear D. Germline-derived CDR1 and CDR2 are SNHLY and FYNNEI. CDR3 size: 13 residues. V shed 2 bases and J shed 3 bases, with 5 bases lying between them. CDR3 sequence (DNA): TGTGCCAGCAGTGAACAGCTCAATCAGCCCCAGCATTTT. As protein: CASSEQLNQPQHF.

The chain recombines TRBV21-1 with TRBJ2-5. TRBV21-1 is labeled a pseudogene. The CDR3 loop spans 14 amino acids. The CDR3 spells CASSKDGVQETQYF. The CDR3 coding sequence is TGTGCCAGCTCTAAGGACGGGGTCCAAGAGACCCAGTACTTC.

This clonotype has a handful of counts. CDR3 region: CASSRAGAKNIQYF. The DNA for the CDR3 is TGTGCCAGCAGCCGAGCTGGGGCCAAAAACATTCAGTACTTC. The chain joins TRBV12-3 or TRBV12-4 to TRBJ2-4, with no clear D. This CDR3 comprises 14 residues. Trimming stripped 6 bases from V and 1 base from J, with 10 bases between.

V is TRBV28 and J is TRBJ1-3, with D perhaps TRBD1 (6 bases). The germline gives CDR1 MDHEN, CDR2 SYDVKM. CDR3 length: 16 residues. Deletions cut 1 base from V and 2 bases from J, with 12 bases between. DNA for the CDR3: TGTGCCAGCAGTTTATTAGGGGGGAGTCCTGGAAACACCATATATTTT. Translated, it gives CASSLLGGSPGNTIYF. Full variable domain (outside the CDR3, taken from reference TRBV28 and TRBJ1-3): DVKVTQSSRYLVKRTGEKVFLECVQDMDHENMFWYRQDPGLGLRLIYFSYDVKMKEKGDIPEGYSVSREKKERFSLILESASTNQTSMYLCASSLLGGSPGNTIYFGEGSWLTVV.

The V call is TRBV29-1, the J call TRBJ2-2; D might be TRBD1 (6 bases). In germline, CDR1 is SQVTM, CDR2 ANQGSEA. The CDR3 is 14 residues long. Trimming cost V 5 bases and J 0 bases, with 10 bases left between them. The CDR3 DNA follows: TGCAGCGTTTCAGGGGCTACGAACACCGGGGAGCTGTTTTTT. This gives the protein CSVSGATNTGELFF.

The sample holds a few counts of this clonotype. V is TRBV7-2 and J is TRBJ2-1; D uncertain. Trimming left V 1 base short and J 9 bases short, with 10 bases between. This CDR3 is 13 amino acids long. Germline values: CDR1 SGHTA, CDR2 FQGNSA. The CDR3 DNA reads TGTGCCAGCAGCTTAGGGATGGGTGGTGAGCAGTTCTTC. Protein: CASSLGMGGEQFF.

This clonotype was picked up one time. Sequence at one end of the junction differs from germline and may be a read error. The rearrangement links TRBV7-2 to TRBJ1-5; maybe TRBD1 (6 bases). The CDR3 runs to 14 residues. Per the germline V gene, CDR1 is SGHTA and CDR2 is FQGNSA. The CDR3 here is CASSFEQGGQPRHF. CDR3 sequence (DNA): TGTGCCAGCAGCTTCGAACAGGGTGGTCAGCCCCGGCATTTT.

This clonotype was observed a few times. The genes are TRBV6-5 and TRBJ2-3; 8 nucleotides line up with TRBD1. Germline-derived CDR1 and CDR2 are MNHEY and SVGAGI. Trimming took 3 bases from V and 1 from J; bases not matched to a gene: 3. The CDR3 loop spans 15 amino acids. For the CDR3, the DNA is TGTGCCAGCAGTTATGAGGGACAGGGCACAGATACGCAGTATTTT. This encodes CASSYEGQGTDTQYF.

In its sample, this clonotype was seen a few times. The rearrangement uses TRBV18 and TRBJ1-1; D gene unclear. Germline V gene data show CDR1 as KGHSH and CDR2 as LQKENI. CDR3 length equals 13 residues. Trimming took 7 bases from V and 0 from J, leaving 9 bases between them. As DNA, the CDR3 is TGTGCCAGCTTCAGTACAATGAACACTGAAGCTTTCTTT. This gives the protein CASFSTMNTEAFF.

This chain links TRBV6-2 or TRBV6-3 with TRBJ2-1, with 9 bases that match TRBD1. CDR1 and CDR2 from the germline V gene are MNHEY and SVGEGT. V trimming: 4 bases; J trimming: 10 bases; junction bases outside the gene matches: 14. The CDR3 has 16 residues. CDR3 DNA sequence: TGTGCCAGCAGTTCCATCCCACCGGGACAGGGAGGCGAGCAGTTCTTC. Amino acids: CASSSIPPGQGGEQFF.

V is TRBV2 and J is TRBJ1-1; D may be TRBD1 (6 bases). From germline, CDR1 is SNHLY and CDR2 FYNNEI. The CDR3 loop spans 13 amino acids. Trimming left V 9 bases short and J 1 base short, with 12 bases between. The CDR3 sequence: CASRGLGNTEAFF. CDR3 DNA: TGTGCCAGTCGGGGGCTCGGGAACACTGAAGCTTTCTTT.

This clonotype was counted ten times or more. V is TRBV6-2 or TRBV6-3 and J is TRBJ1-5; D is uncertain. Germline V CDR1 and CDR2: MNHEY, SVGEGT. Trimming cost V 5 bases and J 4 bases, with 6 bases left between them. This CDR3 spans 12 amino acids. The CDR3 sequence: CASSPRNQPQHF. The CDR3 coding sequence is TGTGCCAGCAGTCCCCGGAATCAGCCCCAGCATTTT.